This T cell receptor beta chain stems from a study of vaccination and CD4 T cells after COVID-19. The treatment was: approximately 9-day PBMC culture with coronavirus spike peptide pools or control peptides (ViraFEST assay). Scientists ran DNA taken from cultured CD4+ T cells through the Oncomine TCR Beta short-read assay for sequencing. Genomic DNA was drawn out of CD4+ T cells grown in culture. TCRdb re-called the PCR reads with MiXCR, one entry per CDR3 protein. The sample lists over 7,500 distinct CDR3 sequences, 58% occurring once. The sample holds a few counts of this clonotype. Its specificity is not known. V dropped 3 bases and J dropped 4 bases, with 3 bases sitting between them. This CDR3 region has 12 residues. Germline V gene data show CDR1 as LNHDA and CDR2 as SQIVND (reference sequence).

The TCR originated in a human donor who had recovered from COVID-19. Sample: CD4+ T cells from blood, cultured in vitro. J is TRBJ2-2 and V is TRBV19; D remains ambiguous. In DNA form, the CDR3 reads TGTGCCAGTAGTATTATCACCGGGGAGCTGTTTTTT. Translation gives CASSIITGELFF.